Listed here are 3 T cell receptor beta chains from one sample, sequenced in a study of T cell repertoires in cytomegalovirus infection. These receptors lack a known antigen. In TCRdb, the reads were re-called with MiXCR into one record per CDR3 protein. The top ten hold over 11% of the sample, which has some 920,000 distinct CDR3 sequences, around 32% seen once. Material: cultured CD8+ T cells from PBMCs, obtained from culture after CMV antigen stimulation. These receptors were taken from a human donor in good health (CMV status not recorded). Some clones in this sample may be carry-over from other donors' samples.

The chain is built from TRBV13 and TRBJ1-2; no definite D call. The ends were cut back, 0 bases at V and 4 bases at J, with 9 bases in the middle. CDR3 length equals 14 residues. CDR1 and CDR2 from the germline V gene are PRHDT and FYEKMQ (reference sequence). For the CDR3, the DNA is TGTGCCAGCAGCTTAGGACAGCGAACCTATGGCTACACCTTC. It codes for CASSLGQRTYGYTF.

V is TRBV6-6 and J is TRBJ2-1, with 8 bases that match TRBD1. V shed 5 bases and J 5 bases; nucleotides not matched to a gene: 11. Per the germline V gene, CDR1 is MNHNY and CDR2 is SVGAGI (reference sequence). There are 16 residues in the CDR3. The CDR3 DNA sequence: TGTGCCAGCAGTCCAAGGGGGGACAGGATTAACAATGAGCAGTTCTTC. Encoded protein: CASSPRGDRINNEQFF.

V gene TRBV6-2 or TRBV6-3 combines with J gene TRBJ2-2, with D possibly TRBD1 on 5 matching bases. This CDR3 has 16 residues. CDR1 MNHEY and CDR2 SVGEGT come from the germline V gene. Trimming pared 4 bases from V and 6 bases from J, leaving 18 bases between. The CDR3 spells CASSSPWGYKAGELFF. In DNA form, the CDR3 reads TGTGCCAGCAGTTCCCCATGGGGCTACAAAGCCGGGGAGCTGTTTTTT.